This T cell receptor (beta chain) originates from a study of shared clonotypes between healthy human individuals (dated by TCRdb to 2019 to 2021). For context, the study as a whole: Three men and two women, aged 18 to 49 years, made up the cohort. Per donor, three plates each were used for CD4 naive and CD4 memory, two for CD8 naive, and one for CD8 memory. To estimate repertoire size and how much clonotype sharing occurs between individuals, the study deeply sequenced the blood TCR repertoires of five healthy adults. To increase sequencing depth and limit assay-specific biases, TCR repertoire library preparation and sequencing were carried out by different laboratories using diverse techniques. Leukapheresis yielded between about 0.85 and 10 billion PBMCs per donor. Study-wide findings and limitations: Sampling was limited to blood, and TCR repertoires in tissue likely differ from TCR repertoires in blood. Because the study included only a small number of donors, the genetic and exposure-history diversity represented was limited. Clonotypes shared by all four sorted-subset donors showed higher generation probabilities than non-shared clonotypes. Across a few donors, about 5% of naive CD4, roughly 3.5% of naive CD8, around 2.1% of memory CD4, and 0.3% to 0.45% of memory CD8 clonotypes were shared. Naive subsets generally had larger estimated clonotype richness than memory subsets did. Incomplete sequencing was indicated by rarefaction of sorted-subset datasets, despite the large sequencing depth. Pairwise subsampling indicated that sequencing depth was expected to affect the degree of clonotype sharing among donors.

For this clone: No cognate antigen has been identified for it. Base quality data are lacking; no much larger clone is found one base away.

CDR1 SGHTA and CDR2 FQGTGA are derived from the germline V gene. The CDR3 runs 19 amino acids, cysteine and phenylalanine included. Kept here is only the CDR3 DNA, which spans 57 bases and is read in frame from base 1. Trimming at the junction amounts to 0 bases on V and 0 bases on J, and the germline ends lie 21 bases apart. Using the deep immunoSEQ assay, TCR CDR3 regions were amplified from genomic DNA by multiplex PCR. Extracted genomic DNA from each cell subset was distributed evenly across all wells of several immunoSEQ 96-well plates, and each plate was treated as a replicate. For sorted subsets, each replicate PCR was loaded with about 0.2 ug genomic DNA, equivalent to 30,000 to 35,000 T cell genomes. Purified libraries were quantified with a Qubit 3.0 fluorometer, sized on a Bioanalyzer 2100, and re-quantified with the KAPA Library Quantification kit. Every immunoSEQ 96-well plate was sequenced on a separate single-read 150-cycle Illumina NextSeq 550 flow cell. As for the authors' bioinformatics: Because the immunoSEQ output included only junctional sequences and no quality scores, the filtering could not be the same as the filtering used for full-length reads. To assign V/J genes and CDR3, sequences were annotated using PyIR, a Python wrapper for IgBLAST v1.9, with IMGT germline references. Reads with weak V/J assignments (E-value above 1e-6), missing CDR3, stop codons, out-of-frame junctions, or ambiguous translated residues were removed. V3J clonotypes were defined by identical inferred V gene, J gene, and CDR3 amino acid sequence. Percentage overlap between repertoires was calculated by dividing the number of shared unique clonotypes by the size of the smaller repertoire. Repertoire richness was assessed with RTK rarefaction, the Chao1 estimator, and Recon v2.1 estimates of unobserved clonotypes. Generation probabilities were computed with OLGA for all TCRbeta clonotypes obtained by the gDNA method from four donors. TCRdb mirrors the immuneACCESS table, restricted to in-frame sequences. Some clones are absent from its copies; in checked studies, under half trace to an unresolved V gene, and the reason for the others is unknown. V, J and clone size were drawn from that table, and D and trimming were deduced from the DNA. For this sample there are more than 2 million clones; roughly 95% appear just once. The top ten clonotypes cover less than 2% of the sample.

CD8 naive samples were CD45RO-negative cells positively selected for CCR7, giving a CD45RA+CCR7+ population that excluded TemRA cells. The donors were healthy, HIV-negative adults who had no recently reported acute infections or vaccinations. Only Caucasian adults living in Nashville, Tennessee, USA were represented among the donors. After blood collection by leukapheresis, PBMCs were isolated using Ficoll-Histopaque density gradient centrifugation and then cryopreserved in the vapor phase of liquid nitrogen. Purity and quantity of every magnetically sorted T cell population were checked by analytical flow cytometry. Genomic DNA was isolated from each sorted fraction and quantified by UV absorbance on a Nanodrop 2000c.

Sequencing input: naive CD8+ T cells from PBMCs. The cell subset or site label, as the study defines it: CD45RA+CCR7+. The chain is assembled from TRBV7-3 and TRBJ2-7, and TRBD2 may be the D gene, going by 7 matching bases. The clonotype was recovered from a man aged 18 to 30 in good health. Some clones in this sample may be carry-over from other donors' samples. The CDR3 has the sequence CASSLTRIGRGSPSYEQYF. The base sequence is TGTGCCAGCAGCTTAACGCGAATTGGGAGGGGGAGCCCCTCCTACGAGCAGTACTTC.